Each of the 25 T cell receptor beta chains below was sequenced from the same sample in a study of identical twins. TCRdb reprocessed the 5' RACE reads via MiXCR and lists one record per CDR3 protein. This table holds approximately 490,000 distinct CDR3 sequences, about a fifth found once. These data also featured in a second study, about yellow fever vaccine responses in identical twins.

The specimen was CD4+ T cells sorted from blood. The receptors originated from a woman under 30 in good health.

This clonotype was seen a handful of times. An end of the junction does not agree with germline; a read error may underlie this. The V gene is TRBV9, the J gene TRBJ2-7; TRBD1 matches 7 bases. CDR1 is SGDLS, CDR2 YYNGEE, per germline. The CDR3 runs to 15 residues. CDR3 protein: CASSVGQATPYEQYF. CDR3 coding DNA: TGTGCCAGCAGTGTAGGACAGGCGACACCCTACGAGCAGTACTTC. Filled out from reference TRBV9 and TRBJ2-7, the complete variable domain reads DSGVTQTPKHLITATGQRVTLRCSPRSGDLSVYWYQQSLDQGLQFLIQYYNGEERAKGNILERFSAQQFPDLHSELNLSSLELGDSALYFCASSVGQATPYEQYFGPGTRLTVT.

This chain links TRBV20-1 with TRBJ2-4, with D possibly being TRBD2 (5 bases). Deletions cut 0 bases from V and 7 bases from J, with 16 bases between. CDR3 length: 15 amino acids. Germline V gene sequence: CDR1 DFQATT, CDR2 SNEGSKA (reference sequence). The CDR3 protein is CSARERKMRDNIQYF. The CDR3 DNA reads TGCAGTGCTAGAGAACGTAAAATGAGGGATAACATTCAGTACTTC.

A few counts support this clonotype. The J gene is TRBJ1-2, the V gene TRBV4-1, with TRBD1 matching over 11 bases. Germline CDR1 MGHRA, CDR2 YSYEKL. This CDR3 region has 15 residues. V lost 2 bases and J lost 6; bases outside the gene matches: 5. The CDR3 nucleotides are TGCGCCAGCAGCCAACCTGGACAGGGGGCCGATGGCTACACCTTC. This gives the protein CASSQPGQGADGYTF.

DNA of the CDR3: TGTGCCAGCGTTAGCCTCGGTGAGCAGTTCTTC. Its translation: CASVSLGEQFF. This chain connects TRBV6-2 or TRBV6-3 to TRBJ2-1; D is unclear. CDR3 size: 11 residues. Deletions cut 8 bases from V and 9 bases from J, with 11 bases between. Germline V CDR1 and CDR2: MNHEY, SVGEGT.

This rearrangement joins TRBV20-1 to TRBJ2-3; TRBD2 aligns across 10 bases. The CDR3 spans 16 residues. Germline V CDR1 and CDR2: DFQATT, SNEGSKA (reference sequence). V dropped 6 bases and J dropped 3; count of bases not matched to a gene: 12. CDR3 nucleotide sequence: TGCAGTGCAAAAGGGGTAGCGGGGGGAAAAACAGATACGCAGTATTTT. Protein sequence: CSAKGVAGGKTDTQYF.

In its sample, this clonotype was seen a few times. V gene TRBV6-1 combines with J gene TRBJ2-1, with TRBD1 matching 7 bases. Looked up from germline, CDR1 is MNHNS and CDR2 is SASEGT. V was clipped by 6 bases and J by 8 bases; unmatched bases: 10. The CDR3 sequence is 14 residues long. CDR3 DNA: TGTGCCAGCAGCCTAGGCACAGGGGCAGATGAGCAGTTCTTC. This codes for CASSLGTGADEQFF.

V and J are TRBV7-6 and TRBJ2-5, with a weak D call TRBD2 (6 bases). Deletions cut 1 base from V and 0 bases from J, with 12 bases between. In germline, CDR1 is SGHVS, CDR2 FNYEAQ. There are 16 residues in the CDR3. CDR3 coding DNA: TGTGCCAGCAGCTTAGGGTTTGCGGGATACCAAGAGACCCAGTACTTC. It specifies CASSLGFAGYQETQYF.

Only a few counts were recorded for this clonotype. The chain employs TRBV12-3 or TRBV12-4 and TRBJ2-1, with 12 nucleotides matching TRBD2. The junction had 7 bases not matched to a gene; V was cut back by 5 bases and J by 5 bases. The CDR3 is 16 amino acids. This CDR3 reads CASSTTTSGGNNEQFF. CDR3 nucleotides: TGTGCCAGCAGTACCACGACTAGCGGGGGCAACAATGAGCAGTTCTTC.

This clonotype was counted a few times. V is TRBV4-1 and J is TRBJ1-4; D remains ambiguous. Per germline, CDR1 MGHRA and CDR2 YSYEKL. V lost 4 bases and J 0 bases, leaving 6 bases between the germline ends. The CDR3 has 14 residues. Here the CDR3 reads CASSRASTNEKLFF. For the CDR3, the DNA is TGCGCCAGCAGCCGAGCCTCAACTAATGAAAAACTGTTTTTT.

The rearrangement uses TRBV3-1 and TRBJ2-3; 8 nucleotides match TRBD2. V was pared by 4 bases and J by 4 bases, with 10 bases of the junction left unmatched. The CDR3 is 16 amino acids. The germline V gene encodes CDR1 LGHDT and CDR2 YNNKEL (reference sequence). The chain's CDR3 is CASSPSLLGRADTQYF. The CDR3 coding sequence is TGTGCCAGCAGCCCGTCACTACTCGGGAGGGCAGATACGCAGTATTTT.

Here the CDR3 reads CASYGTSNGYTF. The CDR3 DNA is TGTGCCAGCTATGGGACATCCAATGGCTACACCTTC. The V and J genes are TRBV6-5 and TRBJ1-2, with D possibly being TRBD1 (6 bases). Germline CDR1 reads MNHEY; CDR2 reads SVGAGI. This CDR3 has 12 residues. V was trimmed by 8 bases and J by 6 bases, leaving 13 bases between them.

V and J are TRBV15 and TRBJ2-1; maybe TRBD2 (6 bases). Per the germline V gene, CDR1 is LNHNV and CDR2 is YYDKDF (reference sequence). Trimming removed 3 bases from V and 4 bases from J, with 16 bases in between. The CDR3 runs 16 residues. The CDR3 nucleotides are TGTGCCACCAGCAGGGGTCGGGAGATCCATTACAATGAGCAGTTCTTC. Protein: CATSRGREIHYNEQFF.

This clonotype has only a few counts. This chain joins TRBV5-1 and TRBJ2-1; unclear D gene. Germline values: CDR1 SGHRS, CDR2 YFSETQ. V lost 2 bases to trimming and J lost 4 bases, with 13 bases between them. The CDR3 is made up of 15 amino acids. The CDR3 DNA reads as TGCGCCAGCAGCTTTGGGTACGGTCCGTACAATGAGCAGTTCTTC. Its protein product is CASSFGYGPYNEQFF.

The V and J genes are TRBV4-1 and TRBJ2-2; weak D call: TRBD2 (7 bases). The CDR3 runs 16 residues. Trimming shortened V by 7 bases and J by 0 bases, and 15 bases separated the two germline ends. Looked up from germline, CDR1 is MGHRA and CDR2 is YSYEKL. The CDR3 region has the DNA TGCGCCAGCACGGGGGGCAAGAAAGCGAACACCGGGGAGCTGTTTTTT. Encoded protein: CASTGGKKANTGELFF.

This clonotype turned up a few times. The chain has TRBV15 and TRBJ1-1; no clear D gene. V was pared by 9 bases and J by 0 bases, with 14 bases between. CDR3 length: 14 residues. CDR1 is LNHNV and CDR2 is YYDKDF in the germline V gene (reference sequence). In nucleotides, the CDR3 is TGTGCCACGACACGAGGTGACATGAACACTGAAGCTTTCTTT. This translates into CATTRGDMNTEAFF.

A few counts support this clonotype. This chain uses TRBV29-1 with TRBJ2-3; D possibly corresponds to TRBD2 (8 bases). CDR1 is SQVTM, CDR2 ANQGSEA, per germline. With 6 bases removed from V and 8 bases from J, the gap between germline ends came to 24 bases. This CDR3 region has 15 residues. In nucleotides, the CDR3 is TGCAGCGTCAAGGGGAGACTAGCGAACAGGGGTACGCAGTATTTT. This codes for CSVKGRLANRGTQYF.

This clonotype was observed a handful of times. V gene TRBV7-9 combines with J gene TRBJ2-2, with 10 bases fitting TRBD1. The CDR3 covers 17 residues. Germline lookup yields CDR1 SEHNR and CDR2 FQNEAQ (reference sequence). V gave up 5 bases and J gave up 4 bases; unmatched junction bases: 10. CDR3 sequence reads: CASSRDPGQGFTGELFF. The CDR3 nucleotides read TGTGCCAGCAGCCGCGATCCGGGACAGGGGTTCACCGGGGAGCTGTTTTTT. Drawing the rest from reference TRBV7-9 and TRBJ2-2, the complete variable domain is DTGVSQNPRHKITKRGQNVTFRCDPISEHNRLYWYRQTLGQGPEFLTYFQNEAQLEKSRLLSDRFSAERPKGSFSTLEIQRTEQGDSAMYLCASSRDPGQGFTGELFFGEGSRLTVL.

The chain recombines TRBV14 with TRBJ2-1, with D perhaps matching TRBD1 or TRBD2 (6 bases each). Germline V gene lookup returns CDR1 SGHDN and CDR2 FVKESK. The CDR3 runs 19 residues. V was trimmed by 0 bases and J by 13 bases, leaving 31 bases between them. CDR3 DNA: TGTGCCAGCAGCCAAGATCTCTCCCGATCCCTACAGGGCGGGATGTCTCAGTTCTTC. It is translated as CASSQDLSRSLQGGMSQFF.

The gene calls are TRBV3-1 and TRBJ2-7; perhaps TRBD1 as D (6 bases). Per the germline V gene, CDR1 is LGHDT and CDR2 is YNNKEL (reference sequence). This CDR3 spans 14 amino acids. V dropped 4 bases and J dropped 3 bases, with 13 bases sitting between them. Here the CDR3 reads CASSPQGYGYEQYF. Here the CDR3 DNA reads TGTGCCAGCAGCCCGCAGGGGTATGGCTACGAGCAGTACTTC.

There are a few counts of this clonotype. This chain uses TRBV7-9 with TRBJ1-5, with D perhaps matching TRBD1 (6 bases). From germline, CDR1 is SEHNR and CDR2 FQNEAQ (reference sequence). The CDR3 sequence is 12 residues long. V lost 1 base and J 13 bases, leaving 11 bases between the germline ends. In nucleotides, the CDR3 is TGTGCCAGCAGCTTAGGCGAGGGGGTTCAGCATTTT. Its protein product is CASSLGEGVQHF.

The rearrangement links TRBV2 to TRBJ2-3; 10 positions agree with TRBD1. V shed 7 bases, J shed 5 bases, and the junction held 6 bases outside the gene matches. CDR1 and CDR2 from the germline V gene are SNHLY and FYNNEI. This CDR3 contains 14 residues. The CDR3: CASTGTGARDTQYF. Written as DNA, the CDR3 is TGTGCCAGCACCGGGACAGGGGCAAGAGATACGCAGTATTTT.

This clonotype has a handful of counts. The rearrangement joins TRBV20-1 to TRBJ2-1; D gene uncertain. The CDR3 covers 11 residues. In germline, CDR1 is DFQATT, CDR2 SNEGSKA (reference sequence). Trimming pared 4 bases from V and 9 bases from J, leaving 10 bases between. CDR3 amino acids: CSATRQPEQFF. The CDR3, as DNA: TGCAGTGCTACCAGGCAGCCTGAGCAGTTCTTC.

This chain uses TRBV10-3 with TRBJ1-1; D uncertain. Trimming cost V 3 bases and J 0 bases, with 8 bases left between them. Germline V CDR1 and CDR2: ENHRY, SYGVKD. The CDR3 extends over 14 amino acids. CDR3 sequence (DNA): TGTGCCATCAGTGATAACAGCCTGAACACTGAAGCTTTCTTT. Translating it yields CAISDNSLNTEAFF.

The rearrangement uses TRBV7-9 and TRBJ2-7; 7 positions agree with TRBD1. Germline V gene lookup returns CDR1 SEHNR and CDR2 FQNEAQ (reference sequence). The CDR3 totals 14 residues. J lost 3 bases, V lost 1 base, and 3 bases had no gene match. CDR3 DNA sequence: TGTGCCAGCAGCTTAGGAGACAGGGTCTACGAGCAGTACGTC. The encoded protein is CASSLGDRVYEQYV.

The chain recombines TRBV7-9 with TRBJ2-6; D is unresolved. Per the germline V gene, CDR1 is SEHNR and CDR2 is FQNEAQ (reference sequence). This CDR3 has 16 residues. V was shortened by 7 bases and J by 0 bases, with 13 bases between the two germline ends. In DNA form, the CDR3 reads TGTGCCAGCATCAAGGCGACGGGCTCTGGGGCCAACGTCCTGACTTTC. This gives the protein CASIKATGSGANVLTF.